These 17 T cell receptor beta chains were sequenced from one sample in a study of low-dose radiotherapy and immunotherapy resistance in tumors. Priming of first-strand cDNA relied on TRAV- and TRBV-specific primers (covering alpha and beta chains). For amplifying TCRs, the PCR ran for around 20 cycles with Phusion, which was used together with a constant-region primer and the adapter on the V primers. TCRdb reanalysed the reads using MiXCR and keeps one entry per CDR3 protein. Of about 10,000 distinct CDR3 sequences listed, 35% to 50% were seen once; the top ten hold 5% to 7%. These receptors were obtained from a human donor with advanced metastatic prostate, ovarian, gallbladder or colorectal cancer (not recorded which). This table probably holds off-target reads from a library built for another chain.

J is TRBJ1-3 and V is TRBV12-3 or TRBV12-4; D unresolved. V was pared by 6 bases and J by 0 bases, with 9 bases between. The CDR3 spans 14 residues. The DNA of the CDR3 is TGTGCCAGCAGACCACAACGCTCTGGAAACACCATATATTTT. It yields the protein CASRPQRSGNTIYF.

This clonotype has a handful of counts. CDR3 DNA: TGCAGCGTTGAAGATTGGAGGGACGAGCGGGTCGTAGATACGCAGTATTTT. This codes for CSVEDWRDERVVDTQYF. This rearrangement joins TRBV29-1 to TRBJ2-3, with a tentative D call TRBD2 (6 bases). Trimming pared 0 bases from V and 5 bases from J, leaving 21 bases between. CDR3 length: 17 amino acids. Looked up from germline, CDR1 is SQVTM and CDR2 is ANQGSEA.

The chain joins TRBV7-8 to TRBJ2-2; TRBD2 matches 9 bases. Germline CDR1 reads SGHVS; CDR2 reads FQNEAQ. CDR3 length equals 20 residues. V lost 5 bases, J lost 4 bases, and 20 bases stayed unmatched. The CDR3 region has the DNA TGTGCCAGCAGCGAGCTAACGGGAAATGGACTAGCGCACATCACCGGGGAGCTGTTTTTT. Amino acids: CASSELTGNGLAHITGELFF.

This chain connects TRBV18 to TRBJ1-2, with D possibly matching TRBD1 (5 bases). There are 14 residues in the CDR3. Per the germline V gene, CDR1 is KGHSH and CDR2 is LQKENI. Trimming shortened V by 3 bases and J by 6 bases, and 14 bases separated the two germline ends. The CDR3 protein is CASSPGQSGNGYTF. In nucleotides, the CDR3 is TGTGCCAGCTCACCGGGGCAGTCAGGGAATGGCTACACCTTC.

This clonotype was picked up a small number of times. This chain joins TRBV10-3 and TRBJ1-5; 8 positions agree with TRBD1. From germline, CDR1 is ENHRY and CDR2 SYGVKD. CDR3 length: 15 amino acids. Trimming cost V 0 bases and J 7 bases; bases outside gene matches: 5. CDR3 sequence (DNA): TGTGCCATCAGTGAGTCGGACAGGGCCTCCCAGCCCCAGCATTTT. This gives the protein CAISESDRASQPQHF.

The chain carries TRBV7-9 and TRBJ2-1, with D uncertain. Germline V gene data show CDR1 as SEHNR and CDR2 as FQNEAQ (reference sequence). V shed 4 bases and J shed 2 bases, with 12 bases lying between them. This CDR3 region has 15 residues. DNA for the CDR3: TGTGCCAGCAGCTATGGGCCGAACCCCTACAATGAGCAGTTCTTC. It is translated as CASSYGPNPYNEQFF.

The CDR3 reads CASSPPFGEITGSGNTIYF. The CDR3 coding sequence is TGTGCCAGCTCACCACCGTTCGGGGAAATTACAGGCTCTGGAAACACCATATATTTT. The gene calls are TRBV18 and TRBJ1-3, with D possibly being TRBD1 (5 bases). There are 19 residues in the CDR3. CDR1 and CDR2 (germline): KGHSH, LQKENI. V gave up 0 bases and J gave up 0 bases, with 18 bases separating them.

The chain is built from TRBV2 and TRBJ2-3; 8 bases fit TRBD2. Germline V gives CDR1 SNHLY, CDR2 FYNNEI. The length of the CDR3 is 14 residues. The ends lost 6 bases at V and 0 bases at J; junction bases unmatched: 2. The CDR3 DNA reads TGTGCCAGCAGACTAGCGGAAAGCACAGATACGCAGTATTTT. Its protein product is CASRLAESTDTQYF. Full variable domain (remainder filled in from reference TRBV2 and TRBJ2-3): EPEVTQTPSHQVTQMGQEVILRCVPISNHLYFYWYRQILGQKVEFLVSFYNNEISEKSEIFDDQFSVERPDGSNFTLKIRSTKLEDSAMYFCASRLAESTDTQYFGPGTRLTVL.

This clonotype appeared a few times. The V gene is TRBV14, the J gene TRBJ2-2, with unresolved D. Trimming stripped 1 base from V and 2 bases from J, with 8 bases between. Germline V gene lookup returns CDR1 SGHDN and CDR2 FVKESK. The length of the CDR3 is 15 residues. As DNA, the CDR3 is TGTGCCAGCAGCCAAGTAGCACAAAACACCGGGGAGCTGTTTTTT. Translation: CASSQVAQNTGELFF.

This clonotype is deemed medium-sized. This sequence joins TRBV28 and TRBJ2-3, with D possibly being TRBD2 (6 bases). The V end lost 6 bases, the J end lost 4 bases, and 14 bases lay between the germline ends. This CDR3 region has 14 residues. Germline-derived CDR1 and CDR2 are MDHEN and SYDVKM. CDR3 nucleotide sequence: TGTGCCAGCAGAACCCTACTAGCACCAGATACGCAGTATTTT. Its protein product is CASRTLLAPDTQYF.

The gene calls are TRBV5-1 and TRBJ2-1, with D uncertain. The CDR3 has 12 residues. Germline V gene data show CDR1 as SGHRS and CDR2 as YFSETQ. Trimming pared 1 base from V and 7 bases from J, leaving 6 bases between. The CDR3 nucleotides read TGCGCCAGCAGCTTGTACGGTAATGAGCAGTTCTTC. Its protein product is CASSLYGNEQFF.

The V call is TRBV6-1, the J call TRBJ2-5; D may be TRBD1 or TRBD2 (6 bases each). In germline, CDR1 is MNHNS, CDR2 SASEGT. V shed 5 bases and J shed 9 bases, with 19 bases lying between them. The CDR3 length is 14 residues. CDR3 amino acids: CASSYSTGAGAQYF. In DNA form, the CDR3 reads TGTGCCAGCAGTTACTCGACGGGGGCCGGGGCCCAGTACTTC.

The chain recombines TRBV4-2 with TRBJ1-3, with D uncertain. V lost 0 bases and J 1 base, leaving 7 bases between the germline ends. The V gene's germline CDR1 is LGHNA and CDR2 YNFKEQ. CDR3 size: 15 residues. The CDR3 DNA is TGTGCCAGCAGCCAAGAAAGGACTTCTGGAAACACCATATATTTT. This sequence encodes CASSQERTSGNTIYF.

Here the CDR3 DNA reads TGTGCCACCAGCAGAGACCGGACTAGCGCTTCGAGAGATACGCAGTATTTT. Protein sequence: CATSRDRTSASRDTQYF. This chain connects TRBV15 to TRBJ2-3; 9 bases agree with TRBD2. The CDR3 has 17 amino acids. The germline gives CDR1 LNHNV, CDR2 YYDKDF (reference sequence). The V gene end was trimmed by 0 bases and the J gene end by 5 bases; junction bases not matched to a gene: 9.

The chain is built from TRBV27 and TRBJ2-3; D is undetermined. Per the germline V gene, CDR1 is MNHEY and CDR2 is SMNVEV (reference sequence). This CDR3 is built from 14 residues. The V end lost 3 bases, the J end lost 4 bases, and 11 bases lay between the germline ends. The CDR3 sequence: CASSFFSTSDTQYF. The CDR3 DNA reads as TGTGCCAGCAGTTTTTTCTCTACTTCAGATACGCAGTATTTT.

This clonotype was detected only a few times. The chain carries TRBV5-4 and TRBJ1-2; 8 nucleotides match TRBD1. Germline values: CDR1 SGHNT, CDR2 YYREEE (reference sequence). V shed 4 bases, J shed 4 bases, and the junction held 9 bases outside the gene matches. The CDR3 is made up of 15 amino acids. The CDR3: CASSLRGQATYGYTF. For the CDR3, the DNA is TGTGCCAGCAGCCTCCGGGGACAGGCTACCTATGGCTACACCTTC. The variable domain in full, with the rest retrieved from reference TRBV5-4 and TRBJ1-2, is ETGVTQSPTHLIKTRGQQVTLRCSSQSGHNTVSWYQQALGQGPQFIFQYYREEENGRGNFPPRFSGLQFPNYSSELNVNALELDDSALYLCASSLRGQATYGYTFGSGTRLTVV.

This clonotype was seen more than once but under ten times. The chain joins TRBV3-1 to TRBJ2-1; TRBD2 might be the D (6 bases). From germline, CDR1 is LGHDT and CDR2 YNNKEL (reference sequence). Trimming removed 1 base from V and 0 bases from J, with 7 bases in between. CDR3 length: 15 residues. The CDR3 region has the DNA TGTGCCAGCAGCCAAGGACTAGTCTCCTACAATGAGCAGTTCTTC. Protein: CASSQGLVSYNEQFF.